These 21 T cell receptor beta chains were all obtained from the same sample, sequenced in a study of graft-versus-host responses after intestinal transplantation. This table comes from immunoSEQ multiplex PCR, and its TCRdb copy is limited to in-frame clones, with some not included. The table shows some 9,800 clones, with 30% to 35% occurring only once. Specimen: alloreactive CD4+ T cells from a mixed lymphocyte reaction culture, collected before transplantation. Subset meaning: CFSE-low proliferating T cells sorted from approximately six-day pre-transplant mixed lymphocyte reaction (GvH or HvG direction). All receptors derive from a human patient who was an organ donor for intestinal transplantation.

The CDR3 loop reads CASSFLRTENEQFF. The CDR3 region has the DNA TGCGCCAGCAGCTTTCTACGGACTGAGAATGAGCAGTTCTTC. The chain carries TRBV5-1 and TRBJ2-1; tentative D call: TRBD2 (5 bases). The CDR3 runs to 14 residues. V was pared by 2 bases and J by 7 bases, with 13 bases between. In germline, CDR1 is SGHRS, CDR2 YFSETQ. The full variable domain, its missing parts supplied by reference TRBV5-1 and TRBJ2-1, is KAGVTQTPRYLIKTRGQQVTLSCSPISGHRSVSWYQQTPGQGLQFLFEYFSETQRNKGNFPGRFSGRQFSNSRSEMNVSTLELGDSALYLCASSFLRTENEQFFGPGTRLTVL.

This clone was found a few times. The chain employs TRBV6-1 and TRBJ1-2; no clear D. V lost 4 bases and J 6 bases, leaving 15 bases between the germline ends. Germline CDR1 and CDR2: MNHNS and SASEGT. The CDR3 is made up of 14 amino acids. The CDR3 here is CASSVPRLLHGYTF. The CDR3 coding sequence is TGTGCCAGCAGTGTACCCAGGCTTTTACATGGCTACACCTTC.

This clone appeared a few times. The chain joins TRBV6-5 to TRBJ2-5, with 8 bases fitting TRBD1. After removal of 5 bases from V and 4 bases from J, the junction contained 0 bases not matched to a gene. The CDR3 sequence is 12 residues long. The germline CDR1 and CDR2 sequences are MNHEY and SVGAGI. For the CDR3, the DNA is TGTGCCAGCAGTGACAGGGGAGAGACCCAGTACTTC. Its protein is CASSDRGETQYF.

A word on this clone: A clone one base away is much larger, so this may be a read error. V is TRBV6-1 and J is TRBJ2-2; tentative D call: TRBD2 (6 bases). The CDR3 has 13 residues. Germline values: CDR1 MNHNS, CDR2 SASEGT. The chain's CDR3 is CASSNPNTGGLFF. CDR3 nucleotides: TGTGCCAGCAGTAATCCGAACACCGGGGGGCTGTTTTTT.

In this sample, this clone turned up a few times. The chain recombines TRBV7-3 with TRBJ2-3; D is tentatively TRBD1 or TRBD2 (5 bases each). The CDR3 has 15 residues. With 4 bases removed from V and 3 bases from J, the gap between germline ends came to 14 bases. Germline CDR1 reads SGHTA; CDR2 reads FQGTGA. CDR3 coding DNA: TGTGCCAGCAGCTCCTGGGGGATAGCAACAGATACGCAGTATTTT. This encodes CASSSWGIATDTQYF. Drawing the rest from reference TRBV7-3 and TRBJ2-3, the complete variable domain is GAGVSQTPSNKVTEKGKYVELRCDPISGHTALYWYRQSLGQGPEFLIYFQGTGAADDSGLPNDRFFAVRPEGSVSTLKIQRTERGDSAVYLCASSSWGIATDTQYFGPGTRLTVL.

The chain recombines TRBV6-6 with TRBJ2-6; no firm D call. The length of the CDR3 is 13 residues. CDR1 MNHNY and CDR2 SVGAGI come from the germline V gene (reference sequence). With 4 bases removed from V and 0 bases from J, the gap between germline ends came to 1 base. This CDR3 reads CASSFSGANVLTF. CDR3 DNA: TGTGCCAGCAGTTTCTCTGGGGCCAACGTCCTGACTTTC.

This chain joins TRBV6-6 and TRBJ1-1, with a tentative D call TRBD1 (6 bases). Trimming shortened V by 2 bases and J by 6 bases, and 16 bases separated the two germline ends. The length of the CDR3 is 15 residues. Germline loops: CDR1 MNHNY, CDR2 SVGAGI (reference sequence). As DNA, the CDR3 is TGTGCCAGCAGTTACGTAGGACAGAAGTGGTCTGAAGCTTTCTTT. Amino acids: CASSYVGQKWSEAFF.

This clone was found a few times. The chain recombines TRBV7-2 with TRBJ2-1; 8 bases map to TRBD2. Trimming cost V 8 bases and J 3 bases; bases outside gene matches: 12. Germline CDR1 SGHTA, CDR2 FQGNSA. The CDR3 sequence is 16 residues long. CDR3 sequence: CASLGAGGLFYNEQFF. The CDR3 bases are TGTGCCAGCTTGGGTGCGGGGGGTTTGTTCTACAATGAGCAGTTCTTC. Complete variable domain (other parts from reference TRBV7-2 and TRBJ2-1): GAGVSQSPSNKVTEKGKDVELRCDPISGHTALYWYRQSLGQGLEFLIYFQGNSAPDKSGLPSDRFSAERTGGSVSTLTIQRTQQEDSAVYLCASLGAGGLFYNEQFFGPGTRLTVL.

The V and J genes are TRBV5-1 and TRBJ2-1, with 9 positions matching TRBD1. Per germline, CDR1 SGHRS and CDR2 YFSETQ. V lost 2 bases, J lost 8 bases, and 8 bases stayed unmatched. This CDR3 is 15 amino acids long. The CDR3 DNA reads TGCGCCAGCAGCTTAGGACAGGGGAATCGGGATGAGCAGTTCTTC. Residues: CASSLGQGNRDEQFF.

The V gene is TRBV6-6, the J gene TRBJ2-2, with D perhaps TRBD2 (5 bases). CDR1 is MNHNY and CDR2 is SVGAGI in the germline V gene (reference sequence). V lost 4 bases, J lost 1 base, and 10 bases lay in between. CDR3 length equals 15 residues. The CDR3 sequence is CASSFGGLNTGELFF. The CDR3 DNA reads TGTGCCAGCAGTTTTGGCGGGCTGAACACCGGGGAGCTGTTTTTT.

This clone was observed a single time. V usage is TRBV19 and J usage is TRBJ1-4; 11 positions agree with TRBD1. The CDR3 runs 14 residues. The V gene end was trimmed by 4 bases and the J gene end by 5 bases; junction bases not matched to a gene: 0. CDR1 LNHDA and CDR2 SQIVND come from the germline V gene (reference sequence). CDR3 sequence (DNA): TGTGCCAGTAGTAGGACAGGGGGCAATGAAAAACTGTTTTTT. Residues: CASSRTGGNEKLFF. Complete variable domain (other parts from reference TRBV19 and TRBJ1-4): DGGITQSPKYLFRKEGQNVTLSCEQNLNHDAMYWYRQDPGQGLRLIYYSQIVNDFQKGDIAEGYSVSREKKESFPLTVTSAQKNPTAFYLCASSRTGGNEKLFFGSGTQLSVL.

In its sample, this clone is medium-sized (0.01 to 0.1%). This sequence joins TRBV7-6 and TRBJ1-5; TRBD1 matches 7 bases. The CDR3 has 14 amino acids. In germline, CDR1 is SGHVS, CDR2 FNYEAQ. The J segment lost 7 bases and the V segment lost 0 bases, leaving 3 bases of the junction unmatched. CDR3 nucleotides: TGTGCCAGCAGCTTAGCAGCAGGGGGACAGCCCCAGCATTTT. Its translation is CASSLAAGGQPQHF. Full variable domain (outside the CDR3, taken from reference TRBV7-6 and TRBJ1-5): GAGVSQSPRYKVTKRGQDVALRCDPISGHVSLYWYRQALGQGPEFLTYFNYEAQQDKSGLPNDRFSAERPEGSISTLTIQRTEQRDSAMYRCASSLAAGGQPQHFGDGTRLSIL.

By share of the sample, this clone is medium-sized (0.01 to 0.1%). The V and J genes are TRBV18 and TRBJ1-1; possibly TRBD1 for D (6 bases). The CDR3 consists of 17 residues. V lost 2 bases, J lost 4 bases, and 20 bases lay in between. CDR1 and CDR2 from the germline V gene are KGHSH and LQKENI. In DNA, the CDR3 is TGTGCCAGCTCACCAGAGGGGGGCGACTTATGGTTCACTGAAGCTTTCTTT. This encodes CASSPEGGDLWFTEAFF.

V and J are TRBV19 and TRBJ1-2; unclear D gene. The CDR3 sequence is 13 residues long. CDR1 and CDR2 (germline): LNHDA, SQIVND (reference sequence). V was trimmed by 0 bases and J by 2 bases, leaving 4 bases between them. The DNA for the CDR3 is TGTGCCAGTAGTATAGACCGAAACTATGGCTACACCTTC. The encoded protein is CASSIDRNYGYTF.

This clone has just a few counts. The chain links TRBV6-5 to TRBJ2-3; D gene unclear. Germline V gene lookup returns CDR1 MNHEY and CDR2 SVGAGI. Trimming left V 3 bases short and J 4 bases short, with 8 bases between. This CDR3 contains 13 residues. The CDR3 reads CASSYRLADTQYF. CDR3 DNA: TGTGCCAGCAGTTATCGCCTCGCAGATACGCAGTATTTT.

This chain uses TRBV29-1 with TRBJ1-2; 9 bases agree with TRBD1. CDR3 length equals 12 residues. Germline V CDR1 and CDR2: SQVTM, ANQGSEA. V shed 8 bases, J shed 3 bases, and the junction held 4 bases outside the gene matches. Written as DNA, the CDR3 is TGCAGCTACCGGGACAGGGACTATGGCTACACCTTC. Translating it yields CSYRDRDYGYTF.

This clone was seen a handful of times. The chain employs TRBV5-1 and TRBJ2-2, with unresolved D. Germline V lookup: CDR1 SGHRS, CDR2 YFSETQ. Deletions cut 0 bases from V and 4 bases from J, with 10 bases between. The CDR3 has 15 residues. CDR3 DNA sequence: TGCGCCAGCAGCTTGGTCCAGGCGAGCACCGGGGAGCTGTTTTTT. This codes for CASSLVQASTGELFF.

This clone was seen a few times. This chain uses TRBV5-5 with TRBJ1-6; 11 nucleotides line up with TRBD1. Germline values: CDR1 SGHKS, CDR2 YYEKEE (reference sequence). V lost 3 bases to trimming and J lost 8 bases; unmatched junction nucleotides: 7. The CDR3 sequence is 16 residues long. Written as DNA, the CDR3 is TGTGCCAGCAGCTGGACAGGGGGCCAAATAGATTCACCCCTCCACTTT. This translates into CASSWTGGQIDSPLHF.

This chain uses TRBV5-1 with TRBJ2-1; 7 nucleotides agree with TRBD2. The germline V gene has CDR1 SGHRS and CDR2 YFSETQ. CDR3 length: 13 amino acids. The V gene end was trimmed by 0 bases and the J gene end by 8 bases; junction bases not matched to a gene: 2. The CDR3 bases are TGCGCCAGCAGCTTGGCAGCGGGGTATGAGCAGTTCTTC. This gives the protein CASSLAAGYEQFF.

The chain uses TRBV7-9 and TRBJ2-1; D uncertain. Trimming pared 1 base from V and 0 bases from J, leaving 10 bases between. The CDR3 runs 16 residues. The germline CDR1 and CDR2 sequences are SEHNR and FQNEAQ (reference sequence). The CDR3 loop reads CASSLVWASSYNEQFF. CDR3 sequence (DNA): TGTGCCAGCAGCTTAGTCTGGGCCAGCTCCTACAATGAGCAGTTCTTC.

This clone was observed a handful of times. This sequence joins TRBV6-6 and TRBJ2-7; tentative D call: TRBD2 (5 bases). CDR1 is MNHNY, CDR2 SVGAGI, per germline (reference sequence). The V end lost 6 bases, the J end lost 7 bases, and 10 bases lay between the germline ends. The CDR3 extends over 11 amino acids. The CDR3 region has the DNA TGTGCCAGCAGCTCCCCGGGGGAGCAGTACTTC. As protein: CASSSPGEQYF.